Sequencing of this T cell receptor beta chain was carried out in a study of PD-L1 blockade in urothelial cancer. Background on the study: A median blood sample held about 140,000 T cells and roughly 79,000 unique TCRs.

Time point denoted: pretreatment peripheral blood. Added to each PCR by spiking were synthetic TCR analog templates. Data came from immunoSEQ multiplex PCR; TCRdb stores just in-frame clones and leaves some out. Of approximately 47,000 clones listed, approximately 78% are singletons. The CDR3 totals 14 residues. The V gene's germline CDR1 is SNHLY and CDR2 FYNNEI. V was shortened by 4 bases and J by 1 base, with 10 bases between the two germline ends. The sequence was obtained from a man aged 45-60 years with urothelial cancer. The rearrangement uses TRBV2 and TRBJ1-1, with no clear D. Sequencing was performed on PBMCs, taken around atezolizumab (anti-PD-L1) treatment. CDR3 DNA sequence: TGTGCCAGCAGTGGATCGTTCAGGAACACTGAAGCTTTCTTT. Encoded protein: CASSGSFRNTEAFF. Using reference TRBV2 and TRBJ1-1 for the parts outside the CDR3, the full variable domain is EPEVTQTPSHQVTQMGQEVILRCVPISNHLYFYWYRQILGQKVEFLVSFYNNEISEKSEIFDDQFSVERPDGSNFTLKIRSTKLEDSAMYFCASSGSFRNTEAFFGQGTRLTVV.